This TCR beta chain was found in a study of blood T cell repertoires in COVID-19 (dated by TCRdb to about 2020). In the study overall: Collaborator samples came from the United States, Italy and Spain and covered acute and convalescent phases of COVID-19. The material from the prospective study consisted of cDNA or gDNA derived from T cells, B-cell-depleted T cells, or PBMCs. Subjects who had been exposed to COVID-19, were actively infected with it, or had recovered from it provided the deeply sampled blood TCRbeta repertoires that made up the dataset. The repertoires were made available in a free public database intended to serve as a resource for research on the immune response to SARS-CoV-2. Samples came from the ongoing ImmuneRACE study (first 160 participants) plus 1,254 subjects from 6 global collaborators. A de-identified subject ID, COVID-19 status, age in years and sex were almost always included in the sample metadata. Where available, HLA class I and class II types were taken from metadata supplied by the sample provider and were not determined by assay-based typing. Results and caveats for the whole study, not just this receptor: How much clinical and demographic metadata was included differed by source and by participant, and the metadata was provided uncurated.

Participants in the prospective study were enrolled through a virtual design, were aged roughly 18 to 100 years, and lived in about 25 United States geographic areas. In the prospective study, participants were assigned to cohorts based on the clinical history participants reported in a screening survey and a study questionnaire. Recovered participants in ImmuneRACE Cohort 3 were defined by two consecutive negative NP/OP PCR tests, clearance by a healthcare professional, or resolution of symptoms. In the prospective study, mobile phlebotomists collected whole blood, serum and a nasopharyngeal or oropharyngeal swab from each participant. Participants in the prospective study had the option to provide additional blood draws and questionnaires over a roughly two-month period. Prospective study blood samples were shipped either frozen or at room temperature before DNA extraction. A distance of 15 bases separates the germline ends of V and J, which lose 1 base and 5 bases respectively. As encoded in the germline V gene (reference sequence), CDR1 is SEHNR while CDR2 is FQNEAQ. From its cysteine to its phenylalanine, the CDR3 spans 15 amino acids. Only the CDR3 portion is preserved as DNA: 45 bases, with reading frame beginning at the first base.

TCRbeta CDR3 regions were amplified from genomic DNA using the immunoSEQ Assay, a bias-controlled multiplex PCR. As for the authors' bioinformatics: The number of nucleated cells in each sample was estimated by amplification of reference gene primers within the assay. To quantify the absolute abundance of each unique TCRbeta CDR3 rearrangement, sequence reads were collapsed and filtered. For each sample, productive Simpson clonality was calculated by taking the square root of Simpson's diversity index across productive rearrangements. Sourced from immuneACCESS, this table was stored by TCRdb with only in-frame sequences that have V and J called. A share of the clones is absent; for the studies checked, an unresolved V gene accounts for under half, and the remainder has no known explanation. V and J calls and clone size are copied from that table; D and trimming were computed from the DNA. The table for this sample lists hundreds of thousands of clones; approximately 90% of them were counted only once. 1.5% to 2% of the sample goes to the ten largest clones.

Concerning this clone: This clone's antigen is unknown. No much larger clone is present one base from it, and per-base qualities are unavailable.

The V gene is TRBV7-9 and the J gene is TRBJ2-7, with a tentative D gene TRBD1 over 5 matching bases. The sequence derives from a middle-aged man who had recovered from COVID-19. Sequenced material: PBMCs or T cells enriched from blood (not recorded which). The CDR3 loop reads CASSLGWQGLNEQYF. The DNA reads TGTGCCAGCAGCTTAGGGTGGCAGGGTTTAAACGAGCAGTACTTC.